Each of the 24 T cell receptor beta chains below was sequenced from the same sample in a study of blood T cell repertoires in COVID-19. Only in-frame clones appear in the TCRdb table, and some are missing; sequencing was by immunoSEQ multiplex PCR. Among 270,000 or so clones listed, around nine tenths were seen once. Sequenced sample: peripheral blood. These receptor sequences come from a woman between 40 and 50 years old who had recovered from COVID-19.

The chain joins TRBV20-1 to TRBJ1-1; no firm D call. There are 11 residues in the CDR3. Trimming removed 6 bases at V and 1 base at J, with 6 bases between. Germline CDR1 reads DFQATT; CDR2 reads SNEGSKA (reference sequence). CDR3 DNA: TGCAGTGCAAAGCGGAACACTGAAGCTTTCTTT. Residues: CSAKRNTEAFF.

The chain has TRBV7-3 and TRBJ2-3; D unclear. V gave up 1 base and J gave up 6 bases, with 14 bases separating them. This CDR3 has 15 residues. CDR1 is SGHTA, CDR2 FQGTGA, per germline. As DNA, the CDR3 is TGTGCCAGCAGCTTAAATACCGGTCTCGGGGATACGCAGTATTTT. This sequence encodes CASSLNTGLGDTQYF.

The rearrangement uses TRBV3-1 (or the pseudogene TRBV3-2) and TRBJ2-1; TRBD2 agrees at 12 bases. V lost 4 bases, J lost 7 bases, and 14 bases stayed unmatched. The germline V gene has CDR1 LGHDT and CDR2 YNNKEL (reference sequence). The CDR3 has 18 amino acids. The CDR3 coding sequence is TGTGCCAGCAGCCTTTCTAGCGGGAGGGCCTCGAGAATGAATGAGCAGTTCTTC. This codes for CASSLSSGRASRMNEQFF.

The chain uses TRBV5-4 and TRBJ2-7; 9 bases are a match to TRBD1. Germline V gene sequence: CDR1 SGHNT, CDR2 YYREEE (reference sequence). J lost 1 base, V lost 1 base, and 6 bases had no gene match. The CDR3 has 16 amino acids. This CDR3 reads CASSLLPGQGSYEQYF. The CDR3 region has the DNA TGTGCCAGCAGCTTGTTGCCGGGACAGGGATCCTACGAGCAGTACTTC.

The V call is TRBV7-2, the J call TRBJ1-1; 9 nucleotides align to TRBD1. This CDR3 contains 15 residues. Trimming at V came to 6 bases and at J to 1 base, leaving 6 bases not matched to a gene. Germline values: CDR1 SGHTA, CDR2 FQGNSA. In nucleotides, the CDR3 is TGTGCCAGCAGACTTCGACAGGGGGGGAACACTGAAGCTTTCTTT. It yields the protein CASRLRQGGNTEAFF.

This chain links TRBV6-5 with TRBJ2-1, with 12 nucleotides matching TRBD2. The germline V gene encodes CDR1 MNHEY and CDR2 SVGAGI. The trim removed 6 bases at V and 7 bases at J, leaving 4 bases unmatched. The CDR3 runs to 14 residues. The CDR3 sequence: CASSGLAGRNEQFF. CDR3 coding DNA: TGTGCCAGCAGCGGACTAGCGGGGAGGAATGAGCAGTTCTTC.

This clone appeared a single time. The chain carries TRBV5-1 and TRBJ2-7; 8 bases line up with TRBD2. The CDR3 has 14 amino acids. Germline lookup yields CDR1 SGHRS and CDR2 YFSETQ. J lost 4 bases, V lost 3 bases, and 6 bases had no gene match. The CDR3 DNA follows: TGCGCCAGCAGCTCCGGGACTAGAGAATACGAGCAGTACTTC. This gives the protein CASSSGTREYEQYF.

The chain couples TRBV30 to TRBJ2-3; 10 bases line up with TRBD2. V lost 1 base and J lost 2; bases outside the gene matches: 6. Per the germline V gene, CDR1 is GTSNPN and CDR2 is SVGIG (reference sequence). The CDR3 contains 16 residues. This CDR3 reads CAWSGSGLAATDTQYF. CDR3 nucleotide sequence: TGTGCCTGGAGTGGGTCCGGACTAGCGGCCACAGATACGCAGTATTTT.

The chain links TRBV30 to TRBJ2-5, with TRBD1 matching 7 bases. Germline V gives CDR1 GTSNPN, CDR2 SVGIG (reference sequence). The CDR3 is 13 residues long. V lost 4 bases and J lost 1; bases outside the gene matches: 3. CDR3 nucleotides: TGTGCCTGGAACGGACAGGCCCAAGAGACCCAGTACTTC. Protein: CAWNGQAQETQYF.

The genes are TRBV2 and TRBJ2-7; 9 nucleotides agree with TRBD1. Germline CDR1 and CDR2: SNHLY and FYNNEI. With V trimmed by 7 bases and J by 0 bases, 10 bases remained unmatched. The CDR3 has 16 amino acids. CDR3 in DNA: TGTGCCAGCATAGGACAGGGGTCCTCTTCCTCCTACGAGCAGTACTTC. As protein: CASIGQGSSSSYEQYF.

The gene calls are TRBV5-1 and TRBJ2-1, with TRBD1 matching over 9 bases. Unmatched junction bases numbered 9, after V lost 4 bases and J lost 4 bases. The germline gives CDR1 SGHRS, CDR2 YFSETQ. This CDR3 region has 16 residues. The CDR3: CASSPGGQGLYNEQFF. The CDR3, as DNA: TGCGCCAGCAGCCCCGGGGGACAGGGCCTGTACAATGAGCAGTTCTTC.

This sequence joins TRBV7-8 and TRBJ2-7; 7 bases fit TRBD1. Losses at the gene ends were 2 bases for V and 0 bases for J; bases not matched to a gene: 4. The CDR3 is made up of 15 amino acids. Germline-derived CDR1 and CDR2 are SGHVS and FQNEAQ. The CDR3 coding sequence is TGTGCCAGCAGCTTAAGGGGGACAGCCTCCTACGAGCAGTACTTC. Amino acids: CASSLRGTASYEQYF.

The gene calls are TRBV7-2 and TRBJ1-1, with 10 bases that match TRBD1. The V gene's germline CDR1 is SGHTA and CDR2 FQGNSA. Trimming cost V 1 base and J 10 bases; bases outside gene matches: 3. The CDR3 runs to 13 residues. As DNA, the CDR3 is TGTGCCAGCAGCTTAGATGGGGACAGGGGAGCTTTCTTT. Its translation is CASSLDGDRGAFF.

In the case of this clone: The same CDR3 can be traced to other DNA sequences in this sample. The chain employs TRBV5-1 and TRBJ2-2; 8 bases are a match to TRBD2. V shed 2 bases, J shed 3 bases, and the junction held 3 bases outside the gene matches. The CDR3 runs to 15 residues. The germline gives CDR1 SGHRS, CDR2 YFSETQ. The chain's CDR3 is CASSLAGVDTGELFF. The CDR3 DNA reads TGCGCCAGCAGCTTAGCGGGAGTGGACACCGGGGAGCTGTTTTTT.

The chain uses TRBV11-2 and TRBJ2-7; D possibly corresponds to TRBD2 (6 bases). V lost 1 base, J lost 2 bases, and 12 bases lay in between. CDR1 is SGHAT, CDR2 FQNNGV, per germline. CDR3 size: 15 residues. The chain's CDR3 is CASSLAVGGTYEQYF. The CDR3 nucleotides are TGTGCCAGCAGCTTAGCTGTTGGAGGGACCTACGAGCAGTACTTC.

For this clone: The junction does not match germline at one end; this may be a read error. The rearrangement links TRBV2 to TRBJ2-7; 7 positions match TRBD1. Germline lookup yields CDR1 SNHLY and CDR2 FYNNEI. The CDR3 is 14 amino acids. This CDR3 reads CASREGGEVNEQYF. CDR3 coding DNA: TGTGCCAGCAGGGAAGGGGGCGAGGTTAACGAGCAGTACTTC.

The chain joins TRBV19 to TRBJ1-3; D possibly corresponds to TRBD1 (6 bases). In germline, CDR1 is LNHDA, CDR2 SQIVND (reference sequence). V lost 7 bases and J 0 bases, leaving 13 bases between the germline ends. The CDR3 covers 15 residues. In DNA, the CDR3 is TGTGCCAGTAACACAGGGTCTTACTCTGGAAACACCATATATTTT. Protein sequence: CASNTGSYSGNTIYF. Variable domain in full (rest from reference TRBV19 and TRBJ1-3): DGGITQSPKYLFRKEGQNVTLSCEQNLNHDAMYWYRQDPGQGLRLIYYSQIVNDFQKGDIAEGYSVSREKKESFPLTVTSAQKNPTAFYLCASNTGSYSGNTIYFGEGSWLTVV.

V gene TRBV3-1 (or the pseudogene TRBV3-2) combines with J gene TRBJ2-3; a weak D match, TRBD2 (5 bases). V was trimmed by 1 base and J by 4 bases, leaving 9 bases between them. The CDR3 has 14 residues. Germline-derived CDR1 and CDR2 are LGHDT and YNNKEL (reference sequence). The CDR3 spells CASSQVLRADTQYF. The CDR3 nucleotides are TGTGCCAGCAGCCAAGTTTTGAGGGCAGATACGCAGTATTTT.

The chain carries TRBV5-5 and TRBJ1-4, with 7 bases lining up with TRBD1. V lost 4 bases to trimming and J lost 0 bases; unmatched junction nucleotides: 18. CDR1 SGHKS and CDR2 YYEKEE come from the germline V gene (reference sequence). The CDR3 consists of 20 residues. CDR3: CASSPTQVRTGPSTNEKLFF. The CDR3 DNA reads as TGTGCCAGCAGCCCCACCCAGGTCAGGACAGGCCCATCAACTAATGAAAAACTGTTTTTT.

The sample holds one count of this clone. The chain is built from TRBV10-1 and TRBJ1-1, with unresolved D. Per the germline V gene, CDR1 is WNHNN and CDR2 is SYGVQD (reference sequence). V was shortened by 5 bases and J by 0 bases, with 7 bases between the two germline ends. The length of the CDR3 is 13 residues. The CDR3 DNA follows: TGCGCCAGCAGTCCGGGGTTGAACACTGAAGCTTTCTTT. Translating gives CASSPGLNTEAFF.

This rearrangement joins TRBV6-5 to TRBJ2-5; tentatively, D is TRBD1 (6 bases). CDR3 length: 15 amino acids. Germline assignment: CDR1 MNHEY and CDR2 SVGAGI. Deletions cut 6 bases from V and 5 bases from J, with 19 bases between. CDR3: CASRTGVATWETQYF. The CDR3 bases are TGTGCCAGCAGGACAGGAGTTGCCACGTGGGAGACCCAGTACTTC.

The V and J genes are TRBV28 and TRBJ1-6; the match to TRBD1 covers 7 bases. CDR1 and CDR2 (germline): MDHEN, SYDVKM. The CDR3 is made up of 14 amino acids. V shed 6 bases, J shed 6 bases, and the junction held 5 bases outside the gene matches. CDR3 nucleotide sequence: TGTGCCAGCAGCTTGACAGGGAGTAATTCACCCCTCCACTTT. Encoded protein: CASSLTGSNSPLHF.

The genes are TRBV5-1 and TRBJ1-6; a possible D gene is TRBD1 (5 bases). CDR1 is SGHRS, CDR2 YFSETQ, per germline. Trimming removed 2 bases from V and 5 bases from J, with 8 bases in between. This CDR3 spans 14 amino acids. The CDR3 region is CASSLGQNNSPLHF. CDR3 bases: TGCGCCAGCAGCTTAGGACAAAATAATTCACCCCTCCACTTT.

This chain joins TRBV5-6 and TRBJ2-5; 10 nucleotides line up with TRBD2. The V and J ends lost 4 bases and 2 bases, in that order; junction bases with no gene match: 5. Germline CDR1 is SGHDT and CDR2 is YYEEEE. CDR3 length: 15 residues. DNA for the CDR3: TGTGCCAGCAGCCCGGGGGGACTAGCGCAAGAGACCCAGTACTTC. It specifies CASSPGGLAQETQYF.